This passage covers 27 T cell receptor beta chains from one sample sequenced in a study of patients and donors after allogeneic stem cell transplantation. TCRdb used MiXCR to reprocess the RT-PCR reads, holding one entry per CDR3 protein. The sample contains 900,000 to 1,000,000 distinct CDR3 sequences, more than 15% of which appear only once. The sequenced sample was blood, either unsorted or a sorted T cell fraction (not recorded which). The source of these receptors is a human donor who was either an allogeneic HSCT recipient or a stem cell or donor lymphocyte infusion donor (not recorded which). It is not recorded whose cells these are; they may come from a transplant donor.

The rearrangement joins TRBV11-2 to TRBJ2-5; the match to TRBD2 covers 10 bases. This CDR3 comprises 18 residues. CDR1 is SGHAT and CDR2 is FQNNGV in the germline V gene. After removal of 5 bases from V and 5 bases from J, the junction contained 17 bases not matched to a gene. The CDR3 DNA follows: TGTGCCAGCAGCCCTCGGGGAGCGGGGGGGACCAAGTCTGAGACCCAGTACTTC. As protein: CASSPRGAGGTKSETQYF.

CDR3 nucleotides: TGTGCCAGCAGCGGAATCGGGTCTGACTCAAAAGAGACCCAGTACTTC. It specifies CASSGIGSDSKETQYF. This chain joins TRBV2 and TRBJ2-5; D is undetermined. CDR1 and CDR2 (germline): SNHLY, FYNNEI. The CDR3 covers 16 residues. V gave up 6 bases and J gave up 3 bases, with 20 bases separating them.

The genes are TRBV10-3 and TRBJ2-7; D is possibly TRBD1 (6 bases). This CDR3 region has 14 residues. CDR1 is ENHRY and CDR2 is SYGVKD in the germline V gene. Trimming took 3 bases from V and 1 from J, leaving 10 bases between them. The CDR3 loop is CAISEQGISYEQYF. The CDR3 DNA sequence: TGTGCCATCAGTGAACAGGGTATATCCTACGAGCAGTACTTC.

The chain employs TRBV6-2 or TRBV6-3 and TRBJ2-3; TRBD2 matches at 11 bases. Germline values: CDR1 MNHEY, CDR2 SVGEGT. There are 16 residues in the CDR3. V trimming: 11 bases; J trimming: 1 base; junction bases outside the gene matches: 11. CDR3 amino acids: CASSRSTSGGTDTQYF. The CDR3, as DNA: TGTGCCTCCAGCCGATCGACTAGCGGGGGCACAGATACGCAGTATTTT.

The chain couples TRBV6-1 to TRBJ1-6, with D unresolved. CDR3 length: 15 residues. The V end was cut by 7 bases, the J end by 6 bases, with 16 bases between. Germline CDR1 is MNHNS and CDR2 is SASEGT. Here the CDR3 DNA reads TGTGCCAGCACTCGACCCAATCCCCCTAATTCACCCCTCCACTTT. It is translated as CASTRPNPPNSPLHF.

V and J are TRBV13 and TRBJ2-5, with no clear D. The V end was cut by 4 bases, the J end by 2 bases, with 8 bases between. The germline V gene has CDR1 PRHDT and CDR2 FYEKMQ (reference sequence). The CDR3 is 13 amino acids. This CDR3 reads CASSSPSQETQYF. Here the CDR3 DNA reads TGTGCCAGCAGCTCCCCATCACAAGAGACCCAGTACTTC.

This chain connects TRBV11-3 to TRBJ1-4; unclear D gene. The CDR3 consists of 16 residues. Germline V gives CDR1 SGHNT, CDR2 YENEEA. Trimming cost V 5 bases and J 0 bases, with 13 bases left between them. The CDR3 spells CASSPRQSATNEKLFF. CDR3 in DNA: TGTGCCAGCAGCCCCCGGCAGTCTGCAACTAATGAAAAACTGTTTTTT.

This clonotype was detected a few times. V and J are TRBV12-3 or TRBV12-4 and TRBJ2-2, with D tentatively TRBD1 or TRBD2 (5 bases each). The CDR3 sequence is 14 residues long. V was trimmed by 2 bases and J by 6 bases, leaving 10 bases between them. The CDR3 protein is CASSLTWDAGELFF. The CDR3 DNA sequence: TGTGCCAGCAGTTTAACTTGGGACGCCGGGGAGCTGTTTTTT.

The chain recombines TRBV7-9 with TRBJ2-1, with a tentative D call TRBD2 (7 bases). The CDR3 spans 16 residues. The V gene lost 1 base and the J gene lost 2 bases, with 12 bases spanning the gap. CDR1 is SEHNR and CDR2 is FQNEAQ in the germline V gene (reference sequence). CDR3 loop: CASSLGGGATYNEQFF. CDR3 bases: TGTGCCAGCAGCTTAGGCGGGGGCGCCACCTACAATGAGCAGTTCTTC.

This clonotype occurred a few times. The V call is TRBV7-9, the J call TRBJ1-1; TRBD1 agrees at 7 bases. The V and J ends lost 6 bases and 1 base, in that order; junction bases with no gene match: 8. The CDR3 spans 15 residues. Germline lookup yields CDR1 SEHNR and CDR2 FQNEAQ (reference sequence). The CDR3 DNA is TGTGCCAGCAGGACCACTCAGGGGGGGAACACTGAAGCTTTCTTT. Protein sequence: CASRTTQGGNTEAFF.

This clonotype has more than one count but fewer than ten. J is TRBJ2-3 and V is TRBV20-1; 11 bases fit TRBD2. Per germline, CDR1 DFQATT and CDR2 SNEGSKA (reference sequence). The CDR3 consists of 17 residues. J gave up 0 bases and V 1 base, and 6 bases lay outside the gene matches. The CDR3 DNA reads as TGCAGTGCTAGAGTGGGGACTAGCGGACTCAGCACAGATACGCAGTATTTT. It specifies CSARVGTSGLSTDTQYF.

The chain has TRBV10-3 and TRBJ2-6; the D gene could be TRBD1 or TRBD2 (5 bases each). The germline gives CDR1 ENHRY, CDR2 SYGVKD. V gave up 0 bases and J gave up 2 bases, with 8 bases separating them. This CDR3 comprises 16 residues. CDR3 DNA: TGTGCCATCAGTGAGTCGAGGGGTGCTGGGGCCAACGTCCTGACTTTC. Its protein product is CAISESRGAGANVLTF.

The rearrangement links TRBV6-2 or TRBV6-3 to TRBJ2-4, with 8 bases that match TRBD1. J gave up 16 bases and V 4 bases, and 9 bases lay outside the gene matches. The CDR3 spans 12 residues. Germline values: CDR1 MNHEY, CDR2 SVGEGT. In DNA form, the CDR3 reads TGTGCCAGCAGTTCTAGGGGGACAGGTTCTTACTTC. Translating it yields CASSSRGTGSYF.

In its sample, this clonotype was seen many times. The chain uses TRBV5-1 and TRBJ2-1, with 14 bases fitting TRBD2. V lost 3 bases, J lost 9 bases, and 2 bases stayed unmatched. Germline V CDR1 and CDR2: SGHRS, YFSETQ. This CDR3 contains 14 residues. The DNA for the CDR3 is TGCGCCAGCAGCTCCGGGACTAGCGGGAGTGAGCAGTTCTTC. The encoded protein is CASSSGTSGSEQFF.

This clonotype was picked up many times. J is TRBJ2-7 and V is TRBV29-1; 11 bases line up with TRBD1. The CDR3 contains 12 residues. With 5 bases clipped from V and 5 bases from J, the junction kept 2 bases outside the gene matches. The germline V gene encodes CDR1 SQVTM and CDR2 ANQGSEA. CDR3 nucleotides: TGCAGCGTTCGGGACAGGGGGAACGAGCAGTACTTC. It translates to CSVRDRGNEQYF.

This clonotype has just a few counts. The V and J genes are TRBV5-1 and TRBJ2-7; the match to TRBD2 covers 8 bases. Germline V gene sequence: CDR1 SGHRS, CDR2 YFSETQ. After removal of 3 bases from V and 4 bases from J, the junction contained 9 bases not matched to a gene. This CDR3 has 15 residues. This chain's CDR3 is CASSSILAANYEQYF. The CDR3, as DNA: TGCGCCAGCAGCTCCATACTAGCGGCTAATTACGAGCAGTACTTC.

The J gene is TRBJ1-2, the V gene TRBV4-2; TRBD1 matches 8 bases. Germline V gene lookup returns CDR1 LGHNA and CDR2 YNFKEQ. The trim removed 0 bases at V and 2 bases at J, leaving 2 bases unmatched. The CDR3 runs to 15 residues. The chain's CDR3 is CASSQDGQGNYGYTF. CDR3 sequence (DNA): TGTGCCAGCAGCCAAGACGGACAGGGCAACTATGGCTACACCTTC.

The sample holds a few counts of this clonotype. The chain employs TRBV5-1 and TRBJ1-2; D unclear. Trimming cost V 4 bases and J 4 bases, with 17 bases left between them. In germline, CDR1 is SGHRS, CDR2 YFSETQ. This CDR3 has 15 amino acids. The CDR3 spells CASSLQTSFAYGYTF. Written as DNA, the CDR3 is TGCGCCAGCAGCCTACAGACTAGCTTCGCCTATGGCTACACCTTC.

CDR3 region: CASSLAQGPNSPLHF. The CDR3 nucleotides are TGCGCCAGCAGCTTGGCCCAGGGGCCGAATTCACCCCTCCACTTT. The chain employs TRBV5-1 and TRBJ1-6; D is perhaps TRBD1 (6 bases). This CDR3 comprises 15 residues. Trimming cost V 0 bases and J 7 bases, with 11 bases left between them. Germline V gene lookup returns CDR1 SGHRS and CDR2 YFSETQ.

The genes are TRBV5-1 and TRBJ2-1; 14 bases line up with TRBD2. The CDR3 runs 18 residues. V lost 5 bases to trimming and J lost 2 bases; unmatched junction nucleotides: 9. The germline V gene has CDR1 SGHRS and CDR2 YFSETQ. CDR3 nucleotide sequence: TGCGCCAGCAGTGCCGGGACTAGCGGGAGACACGCCTACAATGAGCAGTTCTTC. Its translation: CASSAGTSGRHAYNEQFF.

The chain carries TRBV30 and TRBJ2-3, with TRBD2 identical over 9 bases. This CDR3 is built from 15 residues. The V and J ends lost 2 bases and 1 base, in that order; junction bases with no gene match: 4. The V gene's germline CDR1 is GTSNPN and CDR2 SVGIG (reference sequence). CDR3 loop: CAWSSSGARTDTQYF. CDR3 DNA sequence: TGTGCCTGGAGTTCTAGCGGGGCTCGCACAGATACGCAGTATTTT. Together with reference TRBV30 and TRBJ2-3, the CDR3 gives the full variable domain: SQTIHQWPATLVQPVGSPLSLECTVEGTSNPNLYWYRQAAGRGLQLLFYSVGIGQISSEVPQNLSASRPQDRQFILSSKKLLLSDSGFYLCAWSSSGARTDTQYFGPGTRLTVL.

This clonotype occurred many times. The chain employs TRBV24-1 and TRBJ2-1; 7 positions match TRBD2. Trimming cost V 0 bases and J 5 bases; bases outside gene matches: 3. From germline, CDR1 is KGHDR and CDR2 SFDVKD. The CDR3 totals 15 residues. In DNA form, the CDR3 reads TGTGCCACCAGTGATTTGTTAGCGGGCGACAATGAGCAGTTCTTC. It codes for CATSDLLAGDNEQFF.

This clonotype turned up a few times. The chain combines TRBV4-1 with TRBJ1-1, with D possibly TRBD1 on 5 matching bases. The CDR3 is 16 amino acids. The germline V and J ends were trimmed by 1 base and 2 bases, with 14 bases remaining between them. The germline CDR1 and CDR2 sequences are MGHRA and YSYEKL. CDR3 DNA sequence: TGCGCCAGCAGCCAAGTATCCTTGGGGCCAAACACTGAAGCTTTCTTT. This sequence encodes CASSQVSLGPNTEAFF.

The table lists this clonotype with a few counts. The chain has TRBV4-1 and TRBJ2-3; the match to TRBD1 covers 7 bases. J was trimmed by 7 bases and V by 3 bases; bases with no gene match: 7. Germline V lookup: CDR1 MGHRA, CDR2 YSYEKL. The CDR3 has 14 residues. The CDR3 DNA follows: TGCGCCAGCAGCCAGCCGGGACAGCGAAATACGCAGTATTTT. It codes for CASSQPGQRNTQYF.

This clonotype was found a few times. This chain links TRBV20-1 with TRBJ2-6, with D perhaps matching TRBD1 (6 bases). CDR3 size: 18 residues. V was trimmed by 6 bases and J by 0 bases, leaving 21 bases between them. Germline V lookup: CDR1 DFQATT, CDR2 SNEGSKA (reference sequence). CDR3 bases: TGCAGTGCGGAAGGACAGCGTCCTCGGGGCTCTGGGGCCAACGTCCTGACTTTC. It translates to CSAEGQRPRGSGANVLTF.

The rearrangement uses TRBV27 and TRBJ2-3; D is unclear. This CDR3 is built from 12 residues. V was trimmed by 4 bases and J by 7 bases, leaving 9 bases between them. CDR1 is MNHEY, CDR2 SMNVEV, per germline (reference sequence). CDR3 sequence reads: CASSSGLNTQYF. As DNA, the CDR3 is TGTGCCAGCAGTTCTGGCCTAAATACGCAGTATTTT.

The V call is TRBV5-1, the J call TRBJ2-2; maybe TRBD2 (6 bases). CDR3 length equals 13 residues. Trimming left V 5 bases short and J 4 bases short, with 9 bases between. Germline V gene data show CDR1 as SGHRS and CDR2 as YFSETQ. CDR3 nucleotide sequence: TGCGCCAGCAGTCGGGGGAGCACCGGGGAGCTGTTTTTT. Translating it yields CASSRGSTGELFF.